The present TCR beta chain was sequenced within a study of T cell responses to AZD1222 COVID-19 vaccine. The study's findings and limits: Across spike, vaccine-associated CD4 TCRs were found, dominant at 160-218 and 743-854. The study identified only six AZD1222 recipients as seropositive at baseline.

Repertoires were generated with immunoSEQ multiplex PCR, while TCRdb's copy carries only in-frame clones and drops some. There are around 120,000 clones in the sample; roughly nine tenths occur only once, and around 30% lies in the top ten. A few counts support this clone. Its antigen is as yet unknown. From germline, CDR1 is MNHEY and CDR2 SVGAGI. There are 15 residues in the CDR3. With V trimmed by 6 bases and J by 2 bases, 10 bases remained unmatched. This sample comprised peripheral blood, obtained on day 0 of AZD1222 vaccination. J is TRBJ2-7 and V is TRBV6-5; TRBD2 agrees at 7 bases. The TCR sequence derives from an adult in good health. CDR3 in amino acids: CASRDTGLPPYEQYF. CDR3 sequence (DNA): TGTGCCAGCAGAGATACGGGACTACCCCCCTACGAGCAGTACTTC.